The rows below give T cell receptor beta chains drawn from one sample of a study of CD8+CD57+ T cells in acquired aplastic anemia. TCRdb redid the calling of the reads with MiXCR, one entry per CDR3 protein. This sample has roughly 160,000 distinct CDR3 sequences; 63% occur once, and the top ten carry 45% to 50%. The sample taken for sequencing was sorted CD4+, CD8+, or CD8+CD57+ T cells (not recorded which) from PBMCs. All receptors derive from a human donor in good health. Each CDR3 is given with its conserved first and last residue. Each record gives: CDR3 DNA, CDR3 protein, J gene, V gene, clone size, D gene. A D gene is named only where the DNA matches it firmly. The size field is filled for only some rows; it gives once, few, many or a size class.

CDR3nt: TGTGCCAGCAGTTTTTTTCAGGGACTAGCGGGAGTCGACACCGGGGAGCTGTTTTTT
CDR3aa: CASSFFQGLAGVDTGELFF
j_gene: TRBJ2-2
v_gene: TRBV12-3/TRBV12-4
abundance: many
d_gene: TRBD2

CDR3nt: TGCAGTGCTAGGGGACACGAATTTTTGGAGCAGTACTTC
CDR3aa: CSARGHEFLEQYF
j_gene: TRBJ2-7
v_gene: TRBV20-1
abundance: many
d_gene: .

CDR3nt: TGTGCCAGCACCGTAGACAGGAGCTCCTACAATGAGCAGTTCTTC
CDR3aa: CASTVDRSSYNEQFF
j_gene: TRBJ2-1
v_gene: TRBV7-9
abundance: .
d_gene: .

CDR3nt: TGTGCCACCAGCCAGGGGACTAATGAAAAACTGTTTTTT
CDR3aa: CATSQGTNEKLFF
j_gene: TRBJ1-4
v_gene: TRBV15
abundance: few
d_gene: .

CDR3nt: TGCAGTGCTAGTTCACTAGCGGGAGTGGGGGGGGAGACCCAGTACTTC
CDR3aa: CSASSLAGVGGETQYF
j_gene: TRBJ2-5
v_gene: TRBV20-1
abundance: .
d_gene: TRBD2

CDR3nt: TGTGCCAGCCGATCGGACAGGGCTGGAAACACCATATATTTT
CDR3aa: CASRSDRAGNTIYF
j_gene: TRBJ1-3
v_gene: TRBV7-6
abundance: .
d_gene: TRBD1

CDR3nt: TGTGCCAGCAGCGTAGGTACGGGACGAACTAATGAAGCTTTCTTT
CDR3aa: CASSVGTGRTNEAFF
j_gene: TRBJ1-1
v_gene: TRBV9
abundance: .
d_gene: .

CDR3nt: TGTGCCGGCAGCTTTTCGTCGACAGGCCTTGAGCAGTACTTC
CDR3aa: CAGSFSSTGLEQYF
j_gene: TRBJ2-7
v_gene: TRBV11-3
abundance: few
d_gene: .

CDR3nt: TGTGCCAGCAGTAACCCCCCGGGGGTAGCGGGATATATCTCCTACGAGCAGTACTTC
CDR3aa: CASSNPPGVAGYISYEQYF
j_gene: TRBJ2-7
v_gene: TRBV6-1
abundance: few
d_gene: TRBD2

CDR3nt: TGCGCCAGCAGCTCGCAGGGGGTGGGGCAGTACTTC
CDR3aa: CASSSQGVGQYF
j_gene: TRBJ2-7
v_gene: TRBV5-1
abundance: .
d_gene: TRBD1

CDR3nt: TGTGCCAGCAGTTTAACCGTCGGAAGCTCCTACGAGCAGTACTTC
CDR3aa: CASSLTVGSSYEQYF
j_gene: TRBJ2-7
v_gene: TRBV27
abundance: few
d_gene: .

CDR3nt: TGTGCCACCAATAATGGCAATCAGCCCCAGCATTTT
CDR3aa: CATNNGNQPQHF
j_gene: TRBJ1-5
v_gene: TRBV15
abundance: few
d_gene: .

CDR3nt: TGCGCCAGCAGCCCGTATAATTCGCTGACTAGCGGGAACGAGCAGTACTTC
CDR3aa: CASSPYNSLTSGNEQYF
j_gene: TRBJ2-7
v_gene: TRBV5-1
abundance: .
d_gene: TRBD2

CDR3nt: TGTGCCACCCAGCGAGACAGATACAATGAGCAGTTCTTC
CDR3aa: CATQRDRYNEQFF
j_gene: TRBJ2-1
v_gene: TRBV19
abundance: .
d_gene: .

CDR3nt: TGCAGTGCAGCACCCCCTAGCGGGGGGCATGAGACCCAGTACTTC
CDR3aa: CSAAPPSGGHETQYF
j_gene: TRBJ2-5
v_gene: TRBV20-1
abundance: .
d_gene: TRBD2

CDR3nt: TGCGCCAGCAGCTTGGCAGGGGACTATTCACCCCTCCACTTT
CDR3aa: CASSLAGDYSPLHF
j_gene: TRBJ1-6
v_gene: TRBV5-1
abundance: few
d_gene: .

CDR3nt: TGCAGTGTCAGGGTTTCCTCCTACGAGCAGTACTTC
CDR3aa: CSVRVSSYEQYF
j_gene: TRBJ2-7
v_gene: TRBV20-1
abundance: .
d_gene: .

CDR3nt: TGTGCCAGCAGCTTACAAGGGACAGACTATGGCTACACCTTC
CDR3aa: CASSLQGTDYGYTF
j_gene: TRBJ1-2
v_gene: TRBV7-3
abundance: .
d_gene: TRBD1

CDR3nt: TGTGCCACCAGCACAGGGACTAGCGGGGTGCAAGAGACCCAGTACTTC
CDR3aa: CATSTGTSGVQETQYF
j_gene: TRBJ2-5
v_gene: TRBV15
abundance: .
d_gene: TRBD2

CDR3nt: TGCAGCGTCAAACCCGCCAGGGGAGGGGTGGGAAACACCATATATTTT
CDR3aa: CSVKPARGGVGNTIYF
j_gene: TRBJ1-3
v_gene: TRBV29-1
abundance: .
d_gene: .

CDR3nt: TGTGCCAGCAGTAGGTTTGTCAATGAGCAGTTCTTC
CDR3aa: CASSRFVNEQFF
j_gene: TRBJ2-1
v_gene: TRBV2
abundance: .
d_gene: .

CDR3nt: TGTGCCATCAGTGACCGCGTAGCCCGGGCTGGGGCCAACGTCCTGACTTTC
CDR3aa: CAISDRVARAGANVLTF
j_gene: TRBJ2-6
v_gene: TRBV10-3
abundance: .
d_gene: .

CDR3nt: TGTGCCAGCAGCTTAGTTGGGGGGCGGTCGAACACCGGGGAGCTGTTTTTT
CDR3aa: CASSLVGGRSNTGELFF
j_gene: TRBJ2-2
v_gene: TRBV7-9
abundance: .
d_gene: .

CDR3nt: TGTGCCAGCAGTGCTGGGGGGCGCTACGAGCAGTACTTC
CDR3aa: CASSAGGRYEQYF
j_gene: TRBJ2-7
v_gene: TRBV2
abundance: few
d_gene: .

CDR3nt: TGTGCCACCAGCACCCCGGGACACTATAATTCACCCCTCCACTTT
CDR3aa: CATSTPGHYNSPLHF
j_gene: TRBJ1-6
v_gene: TRBV15
abundance: few
d_gene: .

CDR3nt: TGCAGTGCTAGGTTAGCGGCCGGGTCCTCCTACGAGCAGTACTTC
CDR3aa: CSARLAAGSSYEQYF
j_gene: TRBJ2-7
v_gene: TRBV20-1
abundance: .
d_gene: .

CDR3nt: TGTGCCAGCAGCTTCGTCGACAGGGGGAGACCCTACGAGCAGTACTTC
CDR3aa: CASSFVDRGRPYEQYF
j_gene: TRBJ2-7
v_gene: TRBV7-3
abundance: .
d_gene: TRBD1

CDR3nt: TGTGCCACCAGTGATTTCGGACAGGGGACCGTAGGGGAGACCCAGTACTTC
CDR3aa: CATSDFGQGTVGETQYF
j_gene: TRBJ2-5
v_gene: TRBV24-1
abundance: .
d_gene: TRBD1

CDR3nt: TGTGCCAGCAGCTTGTCGGGTGGAGGGGAGCTGTTTTTT
CDR3aa: CASSLSGGGELFF
j_gene: TRBJ2-2
v_gene: TRBV7-9
abundance: .
d_gene: .

CDR3nt: TGCAGCGTTGCGTCTGCGACGACTGGAAACACCATATATTTT
CDR3aa: CSVASATTGNTIYF
j_gene: TRBJ1-3
v_gene: TRBV29-1
abundance: few
d_gene: .

CDR3nt: TGCAGCGTTAGGACAGGCTCAACTGAAGCTTTCTTT
CDR3aa: CSVRTGSTEAFF
j_gene: TRBJ1-1
v_gene: TRBV29-1
abundance: few
d_gene: TRBD1

CDR3nt: TGTGCCAGCAGACCTACCTGGGCAGATAATTCACCCCTCCACTTT
CDR3aa: CASRPTWADNSPLHF
j_gene: TRBJ1-6
v_gene: TRBV6-5
abundance: .
d_gene: .

CDR3nt: TGTGCCAGTAGTATTTATCGCACTGAAGCTTTCTTT
CDR3aa: CASSIYRTEAFF
j_gene: TRBJ1-1
v_gene: TRBV19
abundance: many
d_gene: .

CDR3nt: TGTGCCAGCAGAGGGACAGGGGGCGGCACTGAAGCTTTCTTT
CDR3aa: CASRGTGGGTEAFF
j_gene: TRBJ1-1
v_gene: TRBV2
abundance: .
d_gene: TRBD1

CDR3nt: TGTGCCATCGCCGACTGGACAGACAATGAGCAGTTCTTC
CDR3aa: CAIADWTDNEQFF
j_gene: TRBJ2-1
v_gene: TRBV2
abundance: .
d_gene: .

CDR3nt: TGTGCCAGTAGTATAAGGGACGGACACAATTCACCCCTCCACTTT
CDR3aa: CASSIRDGHNSPLHF
j_gene: TRBJ1-6
v_gene: TRBV19
abundance: .
d_gene: .

CDR3nt: TGTGCCAGCGGCACAGATACGCAGTATTTT
CDR3aa: CASGTDTQYF
j_gene: TRBJ2-3
v_gene: TRBV11-2
abundance: .
d_gene: .

CDR3nt: TGTGCCAGCAGTGAATATGGACAGGCATATCAGCCCCAGCATTTT
CDR3aa: CASSEYGQAYQPQHF
j_gene: TRBJ1-5
v_gene: TRBV24-1
abundance: .
d_gene: TRBD1

CDR3nt: TGTGCCAGCATCGTGAACAGGGGGCACGAAAAACTGTTTTTT
CDR3aa: CASIVNRGHEKLFF
j_gene: TRBJ1-4
v_gene: TRBV2
abundance: .
d_gene: TRBD1

CDR3nt: TGTGCCAGCAGCGTAACTAGCGGGACTTACAATGAGCAGTTCTTC
CDR3aa: CASSVTSGTYNEQFF
j_gene: TRBJ2-1
v_gene: TRBV9
abundance: .
d_gene: TRBD2